A single sample gave rise to the 10 T cell receptor beta chains below, sequenced in a study of blood T cell repertoires in COVID-19. Generated by immunoSEQ multiplex PCR, the TCRdb table keeps only in-frame clones and is missing some. The sample consists of roughly 180,000 clones, around 85% of them appearing once. The sequencing sample was made of peripheral blood. Receptors were obtained from an elderly man with COVID-19, enrolled during active disease.

The gene calls are TRBV10-2 and TRBJ2-2; D not resolved. Looked up from germline, CDR1 is WSHSY and CDR2 is SAAADI. Trimming took off 7 bases at V and 1 base at J, with 7 bases between the two ends. The CDR3 has 13 residues. The CDR3 DNA is TGCGCCAGCAAGCAGGAGAACACCGGGGAGCTGTTTTTT. Protein: CASKQENTGELFF.

The V and J genes are TRBV5-1 and TRBJ1-6; a weak D match, TRBD1 (5 bases). Germline CDR1 reads SGHRS; CDR2 reads YFSETQ. Trimming shortened V by 4 bases and J by 6 bases, and 11 bases separated the two germline ends. The CDR3 is 14 amino acids. CDR3 bases: TGCGCCAGCAGCCTGTCAGGGCCTAATTCACCCCTCCACTTT. The encoded protein is CASSLSGPNSPLHF.

The chain is built from TRBV12-3 or TRBV12-4 and TRBJ2-5; D is ambiguous. V gave up 5 bases and J gave up 4 bases, with 11 bases separating them. This CDR3 is built from 13 residues. The CDR3 coding sequence is TGTGCCAGCAGTGGGCAGAGAAGAGAGACCCAGTACTTC. Amino acids: CASSGQRRETQYF.

The V call is TRBV29-1, the J call TRBJ1-4; D is perhaps TRBD1 (6 bases). V shed 7 bases and J shed 6 bases, with 9 bases lying between them. The CDR3 consists of 11 residues. Germline V gene lookup returns CDR1 SQVTM and CDR2 ANQGSEA. The CDR3 sequence: CSAWTDEKLFF. CDR3 DNA sequence: TGCAGCGCGTGGACAGATGAAAAACTGTTTTTT.

V is TRBV2 and J is TRBJ1-1; the D is unclear. Germline V gene lookup returns CDR1 SNHLY and CDR2 FYNNEI. The CDR3 extends over 13 amino acids. V lost 6 bases and J lost 3, with 11 bases in between. CDR3 amino acids: CASRDQVDTEAFF. The CDR3 DNA follows: TGTGCCAGCAGGGATCAGGTGGACACTGAAGCTTTCTTT.

This clone turned up a few times. V and J are TRBV29-1 and TRBJ1-2; TRBD1 is a possible D gene (5 bases). This CDR3 comprises 13 residues. V was clipped by 3 bases and J by 6 bases, with 14 bases between them. The germline gives CDR1 SQVTM, CDR2 ANQGSEA. The CDR3 DNA follows: TGCAGCGTTGAGATAGACAGATCGCATGGCTACACCTTC. The encoded protein is CSVEIDRSHGYTF.

The chain combines TRBV27 with TRBJ1-1; 7 positions match TRBD1. The CDR3 spans 13 residues. With 6 bases clipped from V and 2 bases from J, the junction kept 3 bases outside the gene matches. CDR1 and CDR2 from the germline V gene are MNHEY and SMNVEV (reference sequence). CDR3 DNA sequence: TGTGCCAGCAGGAACAGGGGAAACACTGAAGCTTTCTTT. Residues: CASRNRGNTEAFF.

This clone was counted only a few times. The chain combines TRBV6-1 with TRBJ1-2; tentative D call: TRBD1 (6 bases). The V end was cut by 0 bases, the J end by 6 bases, with 14 bases between. Germline assignment: CDR1 MNHNS and CDR2 SASEGT. The CDR3 is 15 residues long. The CDR3 here is CASSEAFRGGDGYTF. The CDR3 nucleotides read TGTGCCAGCAGTGAAGCCTTCCGGGGGGGCGATGGCTACACCTTC.

The CDR3 region is CASGLRRADTQYF. The CDR3 nucleotides read TGTGCTAGTGGTTTGAGGAGGGCGGATACGCAGTATTTT. V gene TRBV12-5 combines with J gene TRBJ2-3, with a weak D call TRBD2 (6 bases). Germline CDR1 reads LGHNT; CDR2 reads FRNRAP. Trimming shortened V by 2 bases and J by 6 bases, and 9 bases separated the two germline ends. The CDR3 is 13 amino acids.

The V call is TRBV5-4, the J call TRBJ2-2; D remains ambiguous. CDR1 is SGHNT and CDR2 is YYREEE in the germline V gene (reference sequence). Deletions cut 4 bases from V and 1 base from J, with 8 bases between. The CDR3 consists of 14 residues. The DNA of the CDR3 is TGTGCCAGCAGCCCGGTGATGAACACCGGGGAGCTGTTTTTT. This translates into CASSPVMNTGELFF. Complete variable domain (other parts from reference TRBV5-4 and TRBJ2-2): ETGVTQSPTHLIKTRGQQVTLRCSSQSGHNTVSWYQQALGQGPQFIFQYYREEENGRGNFPPRFSGLQFPNYSSELNVNALELDDSALYLCASSPVMNTGELFFGEGSRLTVL.